Listed below are T cell receptor beta chains from one sample, sequenced in a study of T cell repertoires in cytomegalovirus infection. TCRdb processed the reads anew with MiXCR; each CDR3 protein has one entry. This sample has approximately 190,000 distinct CDR3 sequences; roughly 9.8% occur once, and the top ten carry roughly 4.8%. Input material: PBMCs. Receptors were obtained from a human donor in good health (CMV status not recorded). Some clones in this sample may be carry-over from other donors' samples. Each CDR3 is given with its conserved first and last residue. The order of the fields is clone size, V gene, J gene, D gene, CDR3 DNA, CDR3 protein. A D gene is named only where the DNA matches it firmly. Size tells how often a clone was seen (once, few, many) or the class of an expanded clone, and some rows leave it out.

>.|TRBV29-1|TRBJ2-3|TRBD2
TGCAGCGTTGCCGGGACTAGCGGGAGAATCACAGATACGCAGTATTTT
CSVAGTSGRITDTQYF
>many|TRBV28|TRBJ2-3|.
TGTGCCAGCAGGAGACAGCTTAGCACAGATACGCAGTATTTT
CASRRQLSTDTQYF
>.|TRBV20-1|TRBJ2-5|.
TGCAGTGCTAGAGGAAACCAGGGATCCCAAGAGACCCAGTACTTC
CSARGNQGSQETQYF
>.|TRBV18|TRBJ1-5|TRBD1
TGTGCCAGCTCACACGACAGGGGGAGGCAGCCCCAGCATTTT
CASSHDRGRQPQHF
>many|TRBV7-2|TRBJ2-5|.
TGTGCCAGCGCGACCCAAGAGACCCAGTACTTC
CASATQETQYF
>.|TRBV30|TRBJ2-7|TRBD1
TGTGCCTGGACCCCGGGACAGACCTACGAGCAGTACTTC
CAWTPGQTYEQYF
>many|TRBV6-2/TRBV6-3|TRBJ1-5|.
TGTGCCAGCAGCCCATCCGCTCCCCAGGGCTTTGGCAATCAGCCCCAGCATTTT
CASSPSAPQGFGNQPQHF
>.|TRBV5-1|TRBJ1-5|TRBD1
TGCGCCAGCAGCGAAGGACAGGGACGCGATCAGCCCCAGCATTTT
CASSEGQGRDQPQHF
>many|TRBV6-2/TRBV6-3|TRBJ2-1|TRBD2
TGTGCCAGCAGTCCAACTAGCGGGGAGTACAATGAGCAGTTCTTC
CASSPTSGEYNEQFF
>many|TRBV28|TRBJ1-1|.
TGTGCCAGCAGTTTAACTCAAGGGGCAGGTAACACTGAAGCTTTCTTT
CASSLTQGAGNTEAFF
>many|TRBV7-9|TRBJ2-7|.
TGTGCCAGCAGCTTGGGGGACGGGTACGAGCAGTACTTC
CASSLGDGYEQYF
>many|TRBV28|TRBJ1-4|TRBD1
TGTGCCAGCAGTTACCCGGGACAGCGGAATGAAAAACTGTTTTTT
CASSYPGQRNEKLFF
>few|TRBV28|TRBJ1-3|.
TGTGCCAGCGGTCGGACAGTCTCTGGAAACACCATATATTTT
CASGRTVSGNTIYF
>many|TRBV4-3|TRBJ1-2|.
TGCGCCAGCAGCCAAGATGGGGGAGGTAACTATGGCTACACCTTC
CASSQDGGGNYGYTF
>many|TRBV11-2|TRBJ1-1|TRBD1
TGTGCCAGCAGGCAGTTACGACAGGGGCGGAACACTGAAGCTTTCTTT
CASRQLRQGRNTEAFF
>.|TRBV6-2/TRBV6-3|TRBJ1-1|.
TGTGCCAGCACTCAGATGGCTGGCATGAACACTGAAGCTTTCTTT
CASTQMAGMNTEAFF
>.|TRBV20-1|TRBJ2-3|.
TGCAGTGCTAGATCCCTAGTGGGGGATACGCAGTATTTT
CSARSLVGDTQYF
>many|TRBV20-1|TRBJ2-5|TRBD2
TGCAGTGCCCAGACTAGCGGGGGGGATGAGACCCAGTACTTC
CSAQTSGGDETQYF
>many|TRBV15|TRBJ1-1|.
TGTGCCACCAGCATATCGGCAGCGAACACTGAAGCTTTCTTT
CATSISAANTEAFF
>many|TRBV28|TRBJ1-2|.
TGTGCCAGCAGTTTAAGCGCCGGGAGCAAAGGCTACACCTTC
CASSLSAGSKGYTF
>many|TRBV28|TRBJ2-1|TRBD2
TGTGCCAGCAGCCCCACTAGCGGGGGGTACAATGAGCAGTTCTTC
CASSPTSGGYNEQFF
>many|TRBV7-9|TRBJ2-3|.
TGTGCCAGCAGCTCCCGGAAAAGAGATACCACAGATACGCAGTATTTT
CASSSRKRDTTDTQYF
>.|TRBV7-4|TRBJ2-7|.
TGTGCCAGCAGCTTATCCGGGGGTATCGACGAGCAGTACTTC
CASSLSGGIDEQYF
>many|TRBV6-2/TRBV6-3|TRBJ2-1|.
TGTGCCAGCAGTTTAGCTACGAATTCCTACAATGAGCAGTTCTTC
CASSLATNSYNEQFF
>.|TRBV28|TRBJ2-7|TRBD2
TGTGCCAGCAGCCTAGGACTAGCGGTTTACGAGCAGTACTTC
CASSLGLAVYEQYF
>many|TRBV7-8|TRBJ2-4|.
TGTGCCAGCAGCTTAGGGACCCCGGGGCCGAGGAACATTCAGTACTTC
CASSLGTPGPRNIQYF
>many|TRBV28|TRBJ2-4|.
TGTGCCAGCAGTACCCAGTGGGGGGAGACAACAGACATTCAGTACTTC
CASSTQWGETTDIQYF
>few|TRBV15|TRBJ2-7|.
TGTGCCACCCGCTCAGTCCGGGCAGATTCACCCTACGAGCAGTACTTC
CATRSVRADSPYEQYF
>many|TRBV7-2|TRBJ2-5|TRBD1
TGTGCCAGCAGCCGCATACGGACAGGGGGCGGGGAGACCCAGTACTTC
CASSRIRTGGGETQYF
>.|TRBV5-5|TRBJ1-5|TRBD1
TGTGCCAGCAGCTTGGGCAGGGGGTACGATAGCAATCAGCCCCAGCATTTT
CASSLGRGYDSNQPQHF
>many|TRBV7-8|TRBJ2-3|TRBD2
TGTGCCAGCAGCTTAGCCCCCGGACTAGGCACAGATACGCAGTATTTT
CASSLAPGLGTDTQYF
>many|TRBV6-2/TRBV6-3|TRBJ1-5|.
TGTGCCAGCACTCCACAGGCGGGGAAGGAGACCCAGCCCCAGCATTTT
CASTPQAGKETQPQHF
>.|TRBV9|TRBJ2-3|TRBD2
TGTGCCAGCAATAGCGGGCGGGGGACAGATACGCAGTATTTT
CASNSGRGTDTQYF
>many|TRBV10-3|TRBJ1-3|.
TGTGCCATCAGGAGTTGTGGAAACACCATATATTTT
CAIRSCGNTIYF
>many|TRBV6-1|TRBJ2-1|TRBD2
TGTGCCAGCACCCCGGGTAGCGGGGTTAACAATGAGCAGTTCTTC
CASTPGSGVNNEQFF
>many|TRBV4-3|TRBJ1-6|.
TGCGCCAGCAGCCAAGGTGGCAATAATTCACCCCTCCACTTT
CASSQGGNNSPLHF
>few|TRBV7-9|TRBJ1-1|TRBD1
TGTGCCAGCAGCTCCCCGGGACAGGGGCCCCTGAACACTGAAGCTTTCTTT
CASSSPGQGPLNTEAFF
>.|TRBV7-9|TRBJ2-7|.
TGTGCCAGCAGCCGGACAGAAAGTAGTTTGTCCTACGAGCAGTACTTC
CASSRTESSLSYEQYF
>many|TRBV7-8|TRBJ2-7|TRBD1
TGTGCCAGCAGCTTAGGACAGGGGGACTACGAGCAGTACTTC
CASSLGQGDYEQYF
>few|TRBV20-1|TRBJ1-6|TRBD1
TGCAGTGCTAGAGTGGAACAGGGGCGGGATTCACCCCTCCACTTT
CSARVEQGRDSPLHF
>many|TRBV11-2|TRBJ2-7|.
TGTGCCAGCTCAAGGGGACGCCAAAACTACGAGCAGTACTTC
CASSRGRQNYEQYF
>few|TRBV5-3|TRBJ2-2|.
TGTGCCAGCAGCCTAGGACAACTGGCCCCTCCCGGGGAGCTGTTTTTT
CASSLGQLAPPGELFF
>.|TRBV29-1|TRBJ1-1|.
TGCAGCGTCGACACGGGGGGAGGAACTGAAGCTTTCTTT
CSVDTGGGTEAFF
>.|TRBV19|TRBJ1-5|.
TGTGCCAGTAGTATCGGGTCCGGGGGCAACAGCAATCAGCCCCAGCATTTT
CASSIGSGGNSNQPQHF
>many|TRBV12-3/TRBV12-4|TRBJ2-4|TRBD1
TGTGCCAGCAGTCTTATTGGGGGACAGGGAGCCAAAAACATTCAGTACTTC
CASSLIGGQGAKNIQYF
>many|TRBV7-2|TRBJ2-7|.
TGTGCCAGCAGCTTAGTCGTAAGTGGGGGTGCCGAGCAGTACTTC
CASSLVVSGGAEQYF
>.|TRBV27|TRBJ1-1|TRBD1
TGTGCCAGCAGTTTACTGGGACAGGGGTTGAACACTGAAGCTTTCTTT
CASSLLGQGLNTEAFF
>many|TRBV12-3/TRBV12-4|TRBJ1-5|.
TGTGCCAGCAGTTCTCGGGTCTTGCAGCCCCAGCATTTT
CASSSRVLQPQHF
>many|TRBV7-2|TRBJ2-1|TRBD1
TGTGCCAGCAGCGGGACAGGTCTGGGGGACAATGAGCAGTTCTTC
CASSGTGLGDNEQFF
>many|TRBV7-9|TRBJ1-1|.
TGTGCCAGCAGCTTACAGGCAGTTGAAGCTTTCTTT
CASSLQAVEAFF